This entry is about one TCR beta chain. It has no known antigen specificity. No quality values exist for individual bases; no much larger clone is one base distant. The data are from a study of blood T cell repertoires in COVID-19 (dated by TCRdb to about 2020). Background on the whole study: Samples covering the acute and convalescent phases of COVID-19 were provided by collaborators in the United States, Italy and Spain. The material from the prospective study consisted of cDNA or gDNA derived from T cells, B-cell-depleted T cells, or PBMCs. The dataset comprised deeply sampled blood TCRbeta repertoires from subjects exposed to, actively infected with, or recovered from COVID-19. A freely available public database, intended as a resource for researchers studying the immune response to SARS-CoV-2, is where the repertoires were released. Samples came from the ongoing ImmuneRACE study (first 160 participants) plus 1,254 subjects from 6 global collaborators. Nearly every sample came with metadata listing a de-identified subject ID, COVID-19 status, age in years and sex. Where available, HLA class I and class II types were obtained from metadata supplied by the sample provider rather than from assay-based typing. Paper-wide results and their limitations: How much clinical and demographic metadata was included differed by source and by participant, and the metadata was provided uncurated.

Participants in the prospective study were aged about 18 to 89 years, lived in under 30 United States geographic areas, and enrolled through a virtual design. To assign participants to cohorts, the prospective study relied on clinical history that participants themselves reported in a screening survey and a study questionnaire. Exposed participants had been in contact with someone with a PCR-confirmed or clinician-diagnosed COVID-19 case within 2 weeks of study entry. In the prospective study, whole blood, serum and a nasopharyngeal or oropharyngeal swab were collected from each participant by mobile phlebotomists. Participants in the prospective study had the option to provide additional blood draws and questionnaires over an approximately two-month period. Blood samples from the prospective study were shipped frozen or at room temperature prior to DNA extraction. The immunoSEQ Assay, a bias-controlled multiplex PCR, was used to amplify TCRbeta CDR3 regions from genomic DNA. Concerning the study's data processing: Within the assay, amplification of reference gene primers was used to estimate how many nucleated cells each sample contained. To quantify the absolute abundance of each unique TCRbeta CDR3 rearrangement, sequence reads were collapsed and filtered. For each sample, productive Simpson clonality was calculated as the square root of Simpson's diversity index across productive rearrangements. The source is immuneACCESS, and TCRdb retained only in-frame sequences with V and J called. Part of the clones is not carried over; for the studies checked, unresolved V genes explain less than half of this, and the remainder is unexplained. The V and J calls and clone size are taken from that table; D and trimming were inferred from the DNA. Present in this sample are about 300,000 clones, roughly 86% of which were seen just once. Roughly 2.9% of the sample rests with the top ten.

Taken from cysteine to phenylalanine, the CDR3 has 20 residues. Of all the DNA, just the CDR3 is kept, 60 bases in frame from base 1. At the junction V is shortened by 1 base and J by 0 bases; bases outside the gene matches: 11. Sequences MGHRA (CDR1) and YSYEKL (CDR2) are obtained from the germline V gene. Sequencing was carried out using PBMCs or T cells enriched from blood (not recorded which). This receptor was taken from a woman between 50 and 59 years old who had been exposed to COVID-19. The sequence is built from TRBV4-1 and TRBJ2-3, with 12 middle bases fitting TRBD2. CDR3 sequence: CASSQVYASGGVQSTDTQYF. The DNA reads as follows: TGCGCCAGCAGCCAAGTCTACGCTAGCGGGGGGGTCCAGAGCACAGATACGCAGTATTTT.